This T cell receptor beta chain comes out of a study of esophageal squamous cell carcinoma under preoperative chemotherapy. Time point indicated: after preoperative PTX-NDP chemotherapy. Germline V lookup: CDR1 MNHNS, CDR2 SASEGT. The CDR3 runs 17 residues. The ends were cut back, 1 base at V and 0 bases at J, with 16 bases in the middle. On this clonotype itself: Its antigen is currently unknown.

TCRdb re-called the PCR reads through MiXCR, storing one row per CDR3 protein. Counted here are about 18,000 distinct CDR3 sequences, approximately 44% occurring once; the ten biggest clones make up roughly 30%. Study-wide findings and caveats: Peripheral T cells migrating into the tumor appeared to partly supply post-treatment tumor-infiltrating lymphocytes.

The rearrangement uses TRBV6-1 and TRBJ2-7; D ambiguous. This sample was taken from a patient given preoperative chemotherapy. This TCR was sampled from a human donor with esophageal squamous cell carcinoma. The donor label of this sample is uncertain. CDR3 bases: TGTGCCAGCAGTGAAGTTTACGCCCTTCTCCTCTCCTACGAGCAGTACTTC. It is translated as CASSEVYALLLSYEQYF.